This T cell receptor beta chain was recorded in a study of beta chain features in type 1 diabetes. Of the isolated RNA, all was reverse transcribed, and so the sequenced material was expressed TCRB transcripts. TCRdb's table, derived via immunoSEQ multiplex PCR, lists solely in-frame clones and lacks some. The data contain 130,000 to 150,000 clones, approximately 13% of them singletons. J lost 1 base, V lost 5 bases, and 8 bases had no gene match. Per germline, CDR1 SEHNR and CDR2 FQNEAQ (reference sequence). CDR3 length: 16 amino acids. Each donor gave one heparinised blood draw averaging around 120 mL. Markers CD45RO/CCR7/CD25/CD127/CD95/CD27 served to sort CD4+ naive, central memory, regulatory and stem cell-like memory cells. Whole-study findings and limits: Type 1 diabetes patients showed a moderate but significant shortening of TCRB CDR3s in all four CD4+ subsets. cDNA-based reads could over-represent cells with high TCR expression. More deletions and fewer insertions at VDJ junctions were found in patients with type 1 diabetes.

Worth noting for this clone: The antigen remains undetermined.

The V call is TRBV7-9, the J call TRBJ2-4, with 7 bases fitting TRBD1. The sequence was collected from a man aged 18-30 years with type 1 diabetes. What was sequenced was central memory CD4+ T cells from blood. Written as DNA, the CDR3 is TGTGCCAGCAGCCCCCCAGGGGGAGCCGCCAAAAACATTCAGTACTTC. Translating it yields CASSPPGGAAKNIQYF.